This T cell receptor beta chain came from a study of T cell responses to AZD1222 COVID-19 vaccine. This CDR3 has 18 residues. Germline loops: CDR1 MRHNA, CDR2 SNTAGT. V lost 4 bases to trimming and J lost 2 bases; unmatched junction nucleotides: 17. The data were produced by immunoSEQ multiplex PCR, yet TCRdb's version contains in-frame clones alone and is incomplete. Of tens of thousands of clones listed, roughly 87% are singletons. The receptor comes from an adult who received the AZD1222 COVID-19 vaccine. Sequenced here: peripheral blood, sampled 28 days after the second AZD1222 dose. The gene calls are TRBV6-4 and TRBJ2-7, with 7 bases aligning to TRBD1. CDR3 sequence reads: CASSGDRNGGKLTYEQYF. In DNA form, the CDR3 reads TGTGCCAGCAGTGGGGACAGAAATGGGGGCAAATTGACCTACGAGCAGTACTTC.